The T cell receptor (beta chain) described here comes from a study of T-cell memory formation after mild COVID-19. Study-level background: For the most part, TCR clusters were specific to one donor.

Germline lookup yields CDR1 SGHRS and CDR2 YFSETQ. The CDR3 contains 14 residues. This clonotype occurred many times. The antigen remains undetermined. At one end the junction does not follow the germline gene, possibly because of a read error. Study observations and caveats: Pre-infection memory harbored some responding clones, suggesting cross-reactive memory joined. Contracting CD4+ clones were located mainly in CM and EM, and CD8+ clones in EMRA.

The authors produced TCR alpha and TCR beta cDNA libraries with sample barcodes and UMIs by 5'RACE using constant-segment primers. TCRdb re-derived calls from the 5' RACE reads in MiXCR, one entry per CDR3 protein. The top ten hold approximately 2.8% of the sample, which has about 210,000 distinct CDR3 sequences, approximately 10% seen once. The sequence was collected from a man aged 18 to 30 who had mild COVID-19 (a few samples of this study predate the infection). Cell type and time point are not known. The chain has TRBV5-1 and TRBJ2-3; 9 bases map to TRBD1. The specimen was PBMCs or a T cell subset sorted from them (not recorded which). The CDR3 DNA follows: TGTGCCAGCAGCCGGGACAGGGGCACAGATACGCAGTATTTT. This codes for CASSRDRGTDTQYF.